The sequence of this TCR beta chain was determined in a study of T cell changes during pregnancy in multiple sclerosis. Repertoires were generated with immunoSEQ multiplex PCR, while TCRdb's copy carries only in-frame clones and drops some. The sample comprises fewer than 15,000 clones, about nine tenths of which are singletons, and approximately 8.9% rests with the top ten. Comments on this clone: Other DNA sequences of this sample code for an identical CDR3.

The source material was CD8+ T cells from peripheral blood mononuclear cells, sampled in the first trimester of pregnancy. This sequence originates from a female donor with multiple sclerosis, enrolled in a pregnancy study.

CDR3 sequence (DNA): TGTGCCTGGAGTGTACTTTCTGAAGCTTTCTTT. Translation gives CAWSVLSEAFF. The chain uses TRBV30 and TRBJ1-1; no clear D gene. The length of the CDR3 is 11 residues. CDR1 GTSNPN and CDR2 SVGIG come from the germline V gene (reference sequence). V was pared by 0 bases and J by 6 bases, with 5 bases between.